The 9 T cell receptor beta chains below were found in one sample sequenced in a study of read filtering for tumor transcriptome and immune sequencing. The library was built from roughly 400 ng RNA with molecular barcoded adaptors for alpha/delta and beta/gamma chains. A single record per CDR3 protein comes from TCRdb applying MiXCR to the reads. The sample lists some 41,000 distinct CDR3 sequences; around 15% were seen once. The material sequenced was a population of CD138-negative cells sorted from bone marrow. Source of these receptors: a donor aged 40 or over with multiple myeloma.

This clonotype was recorded many times. The genes are TRBV7-2 and TRBJ1-1; TRBD1 agrees at 10 bases. Unmatched junction bases numbered 8, after V lost 0 bases and J lost 10 bases. The CDR3 runs to 15 residues. Germline-derived CDR1 and CDR2 are SGHTA and FQGNSA. CDR3 loop: CASSLARADRGRAFF. In nucleotides, the CDR3 is TGTGCCAGCAGCTTAGCCCGGGCAGACAGGGGGCGAGCTTTCTTT.

This clonotype occurred many times. The chain combines TRBV29-1 with TRBJ2-7, with 11 nucleotides matching TRBD1. Germline trimming cut 2 bases from V and 7 bases from J; bases unmatched to any gene: 4. This CDR3 spans 13 amino acids. CDR1 and CDR2 (germline): SQVTM, ANQGSEA. CDR3 sequence: CSVERDRGREQYF. The CDR3 nucleotides read TGCAGCGTTGAAAGGGACAGGGGGAGGGAGCAGTACTTC.

This clonotype came up many times. The CDR3 reads CSASGLAGPGDRYEQYF. The CDR3 DNA reads TGCAGTGCGTCGGGACTAGCGGGCCCGGGAGACCGCTACGAGCAGTACTTC. The chain couples TRBV20-1 to TRBJ2-7, with 12 bases lining up with TRBD2. Germline V gene sequence: CDR1 DFQATT, CDR2 SNEGSKA (reference sequence). This CDR3 is built from 17 residues. V gave up 6 bases and J gave up 3 bases; unmatched junction bases: 15.

In its sample, this clonotype was seen many times. At one boundary the junction diverges from the germline segment, which might be a read error. The chain employs TRBV6-2 or TRBV6-3 and TRBJ1-5, with 8 bases matching TRBD1. This CDR3 has 15 residues. Germline V gene lookup returns CDR1 MNHEY and CDR2 SVGEGT. The DNA for the CDR3 is TGTGCCAGCAGATTTGGACAGGGTGGAAATCGGCCCCAGCATTTT. This translates into CASRFGQGGNRPQHF.

There are a few counts of this clonotype. The V and J genes are TRBV7-9 and TRBJ2-3; D is unclear. Germline V gene sequence: CDR1 SEHNR, CDR2 FQNEAQ (reference sequence). V dropped 3 bases and J dropped 2 bases, with 9 bases sitting between them. This CDR3 is 14 amino acids long. DNA for the CDR3: TGTGCCAGCAGCTTCCCAGGTTCCACAGATACGCAGTATTTT. This gives the protein CASSFPGSTDTQYF.

This clonotype was found a few times. CDR3 in amino acids: CASSFGRRTDTQYF. The CDR3 coding sequence is TGTGCCAGCAGCTTCGGACGGCGCACAGATACGCAGTATTTT. This chain connects TRBV7-2 to TRBJ2-3; D is undetermined. Trimming cost V 3 bases and J 1 base, with 8 bases left between them. CDR1 and CDR2 (germline): SGHTA, FQGNSA. This CDR3 contains 14 residues.

This clonotype was found many times. The V call is TRBV12-5, the J call TRBJ2-7; D gene ambiguous. The length of the CDR3 is 12 residues. V was pared by 9 bases and J by 4 bases, with 13 bases between. Looked up from germline, CDR1 is LGHNT and CDR2 is FRNRAP. CDR3 coding DNA: TGTGCTAGAGAAGGTGTGGGTTACGAGCAGTACTTC. As protein: CAREGVGYEQYF.

This clonotype was recorded at least ten times. V gene TRBV28 combines with J gene TRBJ1-1; 11 positions agree with TRBD1. The CDR3 extends over 17 amino acids. J lost 3 bases, V lost 2 bases, and 8 bases had no gene match. Germline V gene sequence: CDR1 MDHEN, CDR2 SYDVKM. CDR3 in DNA: TGTGCCAGCAGTTTAGTCTCACGGGACAGGGGGTACACTGAAGCTTTCTTT. Protein sequence: CASSLVSRDRGYTEAFF.

This clonotype was seen repeatedly, ten times or more. The V call is TRBV9, the J call TRBJ2-3, with a weak D call TRBD2 (6 bases). The CDR3 totals 16 residues. Germline V gene sequence: CDR1 SGDLS, CDR2 YYNGEE. The germline V and J ends were trimmed by 4 bases and 2 bases, with 17 bases remaining between them. CDR3 bases: TGTGCCAGCAGCCCAACGTCGACTAGACCCACAGATACGCAGTATTTT. Translated: CASSPTSTRPTDTQYF. The full variable domain, in which reference TRBV9 and TRBJ2-3 provide the parts outside the CDR3, is DSGVTQTPKHLITATGQRVTLRCSPRSGDLSVYWYQQSLDQGLQFLIQYYNGEERAKGNILERFSAQQFPDLHSELNLSSLELGDSALYFCASSPTSTRPTDTQYFGPGTRLTVL.